This entry lists 27 T cell receptor beta chains sequenced from one sample in a study of shared clonotypes between healthy human individuals. The protocol was immunoSEQ multiplex PCR, while the TCRdb copy is restricted to in-frame clones and leaves out a portion. The sample has about 1.1 million clones; around 78% are singletons. The specimen sequenced was memory CD4+ T cells from PBMCs. Subset described: CD45RA-negative fraction. The receptor source for this set is a man in his late teens or twenties in good health. Some clones in this sample may be carry-over from other donors' samples.

The chain has TRBV2 and TRBJ1-2, with 9 bases lining up with TRBD1. CDR1 and CDR2 from the germline V gene are SNHLY and FYNNEI. The V gene end was trimmed by 5 bases and the J gene end by 4 bases; junction bases not matched to a gene: 8. The CDR3 has 15 residues. The CDR3 spells CASSPWTGAGYGYTF. CDR3 sequence (DNA): TGTGCCAGCAGTCCCTGGACAGGGGCGGGCTATGGCTACACCTTC.

The rearrangement joins TRBV7-2 to TRBJ2-7, with D perhaps matching TRBD2 (5 bases). V was cut by 10 bases and J by 0 bases, with 16 bases left in between. The CDR3 consists of 14 residues. Germline values: CDR1 SGHTA, CDR2 FQGNSA. CDR3 amino acids: CATLLRARSYEQYF. The CDR3 DNA follows: TGTGCCACCCTCCTGAGGGCCCGCTCCTACGAGCAGTACTTC.

This chain uses TRBV28 with TRBJ1-1; D may be TRBD1 (6 bases). Germline CDR1 is MDHEN and CDR2 is SYDVKM. Trimming removed 3 bases at V and 5 bases at J, with 16 bases between. This CDR3 comprises 15 residues. The CDR3 DNA reads TGTGCCAGCAGTTTGATGGGGGGGCAAGGGACTGAAGCTTTCTTT. Translation gives CASSLMGGQGTEAFF.

This rearrangement joins TRBV7-9 to TRBJ2-7, with D uncertain. CDR3 size: 14 residues. Per the germline V gene, CDR1 is SEHNR and CDR2 is FQNEAQ (reference sequence). Deletions cut 4 bases from V and 10 bases from J, with 20 bases between. The CDR3 is CASSYSGPPISQYF. The CDR3 DNA is TGTGCCAGCAGCTACTCCGGACCCCCCATTAGTCAGTACTTC.

This rearrangement joins TRBV9 to TRBJ2-2; TRBD1 matches 8 bases. J was trimmed by 5 bases and V by 4 bases; bases with no gene match: 10. Germline-derived CDR1 and CDR2 are SGDLS and YYNGEE. This CDR3 is 16 amino acids long. CDR3 in DNA: TGTGCCAGCAGCCTTAGAGGCAGGGGGCTAACCGGGGAGCTGTTTTTT. Its protein product is CASSLRGRGLTGELFF.

The chain links TRBV2 to TRBJ2-5; 14 bases map to TRBD2. Germline trimming cut 4 bases from V and 1 base from J; bases unmatched to any gene: 2. The length of the CDR3 is 16 residues. Per the germline V gene, CDR1 is SNHLY and CDR2 is FYNNEI. Here the CDR3 DNA reads TGTGCCAGCAGTGGGGGACTAGCGGGAGCCCAAGAGACCCAGTACTTC. As protein: CASSGGLAGAQETQYF.

This clone was picked up many times. This chain uses TRBV2 with TRBJ2-1; weak D call: TRBD2 (6 bases). The CDR3 is 14 residues long. The germline CDR1 and CDR2 sequences are SNHLY and FYNNEI. V lost 7 bases, J lost 5 bases, and 15 bases lay in between. The CDR3 region is CASNRAGPNNEQFF. The CDR3 nucleotides are TGTGCCAGCAACCGAGCGGGCCCTAACAATGAGCAGTTCTTC.

Written as DNA, the CDR3 is TGTGCCAGCAGTGAATACTACGTAAACAATGAGCAGTTCTTC. Residues: CASSEYYVNNEQFF. The chain has TRBV2 and TRBJ2-1; D gene ambiguous. The CDR3 consists of 14 residues. In germline, CDR1 is SNHLY, CDR2 FYNNEI. Trimming cost V 2 bases and J 5 bases, with 10 bases left between them.

The J gene is TRBJ2-7, the V gene TRBV7-7; 11 nucleotides align to TRBD2. After removal of 5 bases from V and 3 bases from J, the junction contained 24 bases not matched to a gene. CDR3 length: 21 amino acids. The germline gives CDR1 SSHAT, CDR2 FNYEAQ (reference sequence). Here the CDR3 DNA reads TGTGCCAGCAGCCCGCCTATAAGACGGTCTAGCGGGAGGTGGCGTCTCTACGAGCAGTACTTC. Amino acids: CASSPPIRRSSGRWRLYEQYF.

The count of this clone is one. The rearrangement uses TRBV19 and TRBJ2-7; possible D gene TRBD2, 5 bases. CDR3 length: 14 residues. CDR1 is LNHDA and CDR2 is SQIVND in the germline V gene (reference sequence). Trimming stripped 3 bases from V and 4 bases from J, with 13 bases between. In DNA, the CDR3 is TGTGCCAGTAGTATGCGAGATCGAGGGTACGAGCAGTACTTC. This codes for CASSMRDRGYEQYF.

As to this clone: With a far larger clone one base away, a read error is the likely cause. The sample has other DNA sequences that encode this CDR3 too. The CDR3 region has the DNA TGCAGCGCCGTTATGACTGGTCTGAACACTGAAGCTTTCTTT. Its protein product is CSAVMTGLNTEAFF. V and J are TRBV29-1 and TRBJ1-1; D is unresolved. The V end lost 7 bases, the J end lost 0 bases, and 15 bases lay between the germline ends. Germline lookup yields CDR1 SQVTM and CDR2 ANQGSEA. This CDR3 comprises 14 residues.

This chain links TRBV7-2 with TRBJ2-3; TRBD2 matches at 12 bases. V lost 5 bases to trimming and J lost 3 bases; unmatched junction nucleotides: 12. The CDR3 sequence is 18 residues long. Per the germline V gene, CDR1 is SGHTA and CDR2 is FQGNSA. CDR3 DNA: TGTGCCAGCAGCCTCCTCCGGCTAGCGGGAGGGGGGACAGATACGCAGTATTTT. Its protein product is CASSLLRLAGGGTDTQYF.

This chain uses TRBV7-9 with TRBJ2-3; 7 bases are a match to TRBD2. Germline V gene data show CDR1 as SEHNR and CDR2 as FQNEAQ (reference sequence). V was pared by 5 bases and J by 1 base, with 3 bases of the junction left unmatched. The CDR3 totals 14 residues. DNA for the CDR3: TGTGCCAGCAGCCCCGGACTAGGCACAGATACGCAGTATTTT. Encoded protein: CASSPGLGTDTQYF.

J is TRBJ2-2 and V is TRBV11-2; the D gene is possibly TRBD1 (5 bases). The ends were cut back, 1 base at V and 2 bases at J, with 11 bases in the middle. Germline V CDR1 and CDR2: SGHAT, FQNNGV. The CDR3 sequence is 16 residues long. This CDR3 is CASSLGPQGNTGELFF. Here the CDR3 DNA reads TGTGCCAGCAGCTTAGGCCCCCAGGGTAACACCGGGGAGCTGTTTTTT.

The genes are TRBV11-2 and TRBJ1-1; D call uncertain. Germline loops: CDR1 SGHAT, CDR2 FQNNGV. Trimming took off 1 base at V and 11 bases at J, with 20 bases between the two ends. This CDR3 region has 15 residues. The CDR3 is CASSLGRANPGGAFF. The DNA of the CDR3 is TGTGCCAGCAGCTTAGGGAGGGCGAACCCGGGCGGGGCTTTCTTT.

About this clone: This likely came from a read error, as a far larger clone is one base away. The chain is built from TRBV11-2 and TRBJ2-7, with TRBD1 matching over 7 bases. V lost 5 bases and J lost 2; bases outside the gene matches: 3. In germline, CDR1 is SGHAT, CDR2 FQNNGV. This CDR3 contains 13 residues. The CDR3 reads CASSRDSPYEQYF. The CDR3 region has the DNA TGTGCCAGCAGCCGGGACAGCCCCTACGAGCAGTACTTC.

Note on this clone: Distinct nucleotide sequences in the sample also encode this CDR3. The chain employs TRBV7-9 and TRBJ2-3; D not certain. This CDR3 has 12 residues. CDR1 is SEHNR and CDR2 is FQNEAQ in the germline V gene (reference sequence). V gave up 1 base and J gave up 4 bases, with 3 bases separating them. This CDR3 is CASSLVADTQYF. DNA for the CDR3: TGTGCCAGCAGCTTAGTAGCAGATACGCAGTATTTT.

This clone appeared a few times. A clone one base away is much larger, so this may be a read error. This sample includes further DNA sequences coding for the same CDR3. CDR3 sequence (DNA): TGTGCCACCAGTAGAGACAGGGATTGGGGAGCGGGACCACATCGGTACGAGCAGTACTTC. Encoded protein: CATSRDRDWGAGPHRYEQYF. The V gene is TRBV15, the J gene TRBJ2-7, with D possibly being TRBD1 or TRBD2 (7 bases each). There are 20 residues in the CDR3. Germline values: CDR1 LNHNV, CDR2 YYDKDF (reference sequence).

Worth noting for this clone: Other DNA sequences from this sample encode an identical CDR3 as well. The chain uses TRBV2 and TRBJ2-7; D is ambiguous. The germline gives CDR1 SNHLY, CDR2 FYNNEI. The CDR3 has 11 residues. Trimming cost V 2 bases and J 5 bases, with 4 bases left between them. The CDR3 coding sequence is TGTGCCAGCAGTGAATACCACGAGCAGTACTTC. Protein product: CASSEYHEQYF.

This CDR3 is CASSLGQGAYEQYF. The CDR3 region has the DNA TGTGCCAGCAGCTTGGGACAGGGGGCCTACGAGCAGTACTTC. This rearrangement joins TRBV11-1 to TRBJ2-7, with TRBD1 identical over 11 bases. Losses at the gene ends were 3 bases for V and 2 bases for J; bases not matched to a gene: 0. The V gene's germline CDR1 is SGHAT and CDR2 FQDESV (reference sequence). The CDR3 is made up of 14 amino acids.

J is TRBJ2-7 and V is TRBV27; 8 nucleotides line up with TRBD1. Germline V lookup: CDR1 MNHEY, CDR2 SMNVEV (reference sequence). Trimming took 3 bases from V and 1 from J; bases not matched to a gene: 11. The CDR3 length is 17 residues. The DNA for the CDR3 is TGTGCCAGCAGTTTTTCTTCCCGAGACAGGGGATCCTACGAGCAGTACTTC. It yields the protein CASSFSSRDRGSYEQYF.

This sequence joins TRBV7-9 and TRBJ2-1; D gene uncertain. CDR3 length: 11 residues. CDR1 and CDR2 (germline): SEHNR, FQNEAQ (reference sequence). Between the trimmed V and J ends, which lost 3 bases and 7 bases, there was a span of 4 bases. CDR3 DNA sequence: TGTGCCAGCAGCTTTGCGAATGAGCAGTTCTTC. Translation gives CASSFANEQFF. The full variable domain, its missing parts supplied by reference TRBV7-9 and TRBJ2-1, is DTGVSQNPRHKITKRGQNVTFRCDPISEHNRLYWYRQTLGQGPEFLTYFQNEAQLEKSRLLSDRFSAERPKGSFSTLEIQRTEQGDSAMYLCASSFANEQFFGPGTRLTVL.

Concerning this clone: This may stem from a read error, because a much larger clone lies one nucleotide away. The V and J genes are TRBV29-1 and TRBJ2-7; 9 nucleotides align to TRBD1. The germline V gene has CDR1 SQVTM and CDR2 ANQGSEA. The CDR3 contains 13 residues. The CDR3 loop is CSARDRASHEQYF. The CDR3 DNA follows: TGCAGCGCTAGGGACAGGGCCTCCCACGAGCAGTACTTC.

The J gene is TRBJ2-1, the V gene TRBV7-9; 7 bases are a match to TRBD1. V shed 4 bases, J shed 6 bases, and the junction held 6 bases outside the gene matches. Germline V gene sequence: CDR1 SEHNR, CDR2 FQNEAQ (reference sequence). The CDR3 covers 14 residues. The CDR3 nucleotides are TGTGCCAGCAGCTCCCAGGCAGGGGGCAATGAGCAGTTCTTC. It translates to CASSSQAGGNEQFF.

This chain joins TRBV10-3 and TRBJ2-2; no clear D gene. The germline V gene encodes CDR1 ENHRY and CDR2 SYGVKD. The CDR3 spans 14 residues. V shed 2 bases and J shed 1 base, with 5 bases lying between them. CDR3 region: CAISETENTGELFF. CDR3 nucleotide sequence: TGTGCCATCAGTGAGACAGAGAACACCGGGGAGCTGTTTTTT.

The table lists this clone with a few counts. The sample contains more than one DNA sequence encoding this CDR3. V usage is TRBV29-1 and J usage is TRBJ1-2, with a tentative D call TRBD1 (5 bases). Between the trimmed V and J ends, which lost 0 bases and 4 bases, there was a span of 12 bases. Germline-derived CDR1 and CDR2 are SQVTM and ANQGSEA. The CDR3 length is 14 residues. CDR3: CSVEEDEGIYGYTF. The CDR3 DNA sequence: TGCAGCGTTGAAGAGGACGAGGGGATCTATGGCTACACCTTC.

The chain joins TRBV30 to TRBJ2-6, with D perhaps TRBD2 (5 bases). V was cut by 4 bases and J by 2 bases, with 15 bases left in between. The CDR3 runs 16 residues. CDR1 and CDR2 from the germline V gene are GTSNPN and SVGIG (reference sequence). CDR3 bases: TGTGCCTGGATTAATCCGGGGTTGCCTGGGGCCAACGTCCTGACTTTC. Protein product: CAWINPGLPGANVLTF.